A selection of T cell receptor beta chains follows, all from one sample in a study of blood T cell repertoires in COVID-19. The protocol was immunoSEQ multiplex PCR, while the TCRdb copy is restricted to in-frame clones and leaves out a portion. Here the sample spans about 140,000 clones, under 85% being singletons. The sample comprised peripheral blood. These receptors were taken from a woman older than 75 in a cohort sampled during active or convalescent COVID-19. Both conserved end residues are part of each CDR3. D genes are given only for firm matches. The listing skips clone size in some rows; elsewhere it reads once, few, many or a size class.

j_call clone_size v_call d_call cdr3_nt cdr3_aa
TRBJ2-5 . TRBV7-2 . TGTGCCAGCAGCGCAAACAAGGGGGTTGAGACCCAGTACTTC CASSANKGVETQYF
TRBJ1-1 . TRBV6-5 TRBD1 TGTGCCAGCAGCAGACAGGGGCCGGGGAACACTGAAGCTTTCTTT CASSRQGPGNTEAFF
TRBJ2-4 . TRBV30 TRBD2 TGTGCCTGGGGGCCGGGACTAGCGGGGGGCCGGGTTCAGTACTTC CAWGPGLAGGRVQYF
TRBJ1-1 once TRBV27 . TGTGCCAGCAGTCGAGACAGCCTCATAACTGAAGCTTTCTTT CASSRDSLITEAFF
TRBJ2-5 . TRBV5-1 TRBD2 TGCGCCAGCAGCTTGGGGCCTAGCGGGGGCCAAGAGACCCAGTACTTC CASSLGPSGGQETQYF
TRBJ1-1 . TRBV13 . TGTGCCAGCAGCTTAGTGGGTCGGGGAACTGAAGCTTTCTTT CASSLVGRGTEAFF
TRBJ1-2 . TRBV19 . TGTGCCAGTAGTATGATCCAGGACTTATATGGCTACACCTTC CASSMIQDLYGYTF
TRBJ1-1 . TRBV7-9 TRBD1 TGTGCCAGCAGCTTAATGACAGGGGCTGAAGCTTTCTTT CASSLMTGAEAFF
TRBJ2-3 . TRBV6-5 TRBD1 TGTGCCAGCAGGAAACAGGGGTCGTCAGATACGCAGTATTTT CASRKQGSSDTQYF
TRBJ2-1 few TRBV5-5 TRBD2 TGTGCCAGCAGCTTGGGCCTAGCGGGGGCCAACAATGAGCAGTTCTTC CASSLGLAGANNEQFF
TRBJ1-4 . TRBV19 . TGTGCCAGTATAGGTACTACGGATCACACCGGAAGAAATGAAAAACTGTTTTTT CASIGTTDHTGRNEKLFF
TRBJ2-2 . TRBV5-1 . TGCGCCAGCAGCTTGAAGGGGCACGGCACCGGGGAGCTGTTTTTT CASSLKGHGTGELFF
TRBJ2-1 . TRBV6-5 . TGTGCCAGCAGTTACAGGATGACGGGGGTCAATGAGCAGTTCTTC CASSYRMTGVNEQFF
TRBJ1-3 . TRBV3-1/TRBV3-2 TRBD1 TGTGCCAGCAGCCAAAGGGGGCTAGGAAACACCATATATTTT CASSQRGLGNTIYF
TRBJ2-7 many TRBV2 . TGTGCCAGCCAGCGCGGTCCATCCTACGAGCAGTACTTC CASQRGPSYEQYF
TRBJ1-2 . TRBV12-3/TRBV12-4 . TGTGCCAGCAGTTACCCCCCGAGAGGAGGATACACCTTC CASSYPPRGGYTF
TRBJ1-1 . TRBV5-1 . TGCGCCAGCAGCGTGACCCAGGGCACTGAAGCTTTCTTT CASSVTQGTEAFF
TRBJ2-6 . TRBV6-7 TRBD2 TGTGCCAGTAATGCGGGGGTCCCCACTGGGGCCAACGTCCTGACTTTC CASNAGVPTGANVLTF
TRBJ1-4 . TRBV28 . TGTGCCAGTGGGAGGGGGGATGAAAAACTGTTTTTT CASGRGDEKLFF
TRBJ1-2 . TRBV3-1/TRBV3-2 . TGTGCCAGCAGCCAAGTGCAGGGGAGAGGGGGCTACACCTTC CASSQVQGRGGYTF
TRBJ1-6 . TRBV7-2 . TGTGCCAGCAGCTTATGGGGGGACTCACCCCTCCACTTT CASSLWGDSPLHF
TRBJ1-2 . TRBV10-3 . TGTGCCATCAGTGAGTGGCCCACAGGTGGCTACACCTTC CAISEWPTGGYTF
TRBJ1-1 few TRBV18 TRBD1 TGTGCCAGCTCACCACGAGGGACAGGGGATTTATCTTACACTGAAGCTTTCTTT CASSPRGTGDLSYTEAFF
TRBJ1-2 . TRBV7-9 TRBD1 TGTGCCAGCAGCCATCAACAGGGGGTCGGCTACACCTTC CASSHQQGVGYTF
TRBJ1-1 once TRBV28 . TGTGCCAGCAGTTTAAGCCACGCTGAAGCTTTCTTT CASSLSHAEAFF
TRBJ2-2 . TRBV18 . TGTGCCAGCTCACCAACCAGGGGGAACACCGGGGAGCTGTTTTTT CASSPTRGNTGELFF
TRBJ2-1 . TRBV7-3 TRBD1 TGTGCCAGCAGCCAGGACAGGACGAACTGGGGTGAGCAGTTCTTC CASSQDRTNWGEQFF
TRBJ2-6 . TRBV5-4 TRBD1 TGTGCCAGCAGCTTGGGCCCCCTCAGGGGGCGAGCTGGGGCCAACGTCCTGACTTTC CASSLGPLRGRAGANVLTF
TRBJ2-1 . TRBV4-2 TRBD2 TGTGCCAGCAGCCCCTCCCCTGGCGGGGGGGATCACAATGAGCAGTTCTTC CASSPSPGGGDHNEQFF
TRBJ2-1 few TRBV24-1 . TGTGCCACCAGTGCATCGACAGCCCGCTCCTACAATGAGCAGTTCTTC CATSASTARSYNEQFF
TRBJ1-2 . TRBV5-6 TRBD1 TGTGCCAGCAGCGCCAGGACAGGGAGGGGGAAAGGCTACACCTTC CASSARTGRGKGYTF
TRBJ2-2 once TRBV21-1 . TGTGCCAGCAGCAGCCCGACATATCCCGGGGAGCTGTTTTTT CASSSPTYPGELFF
TRBJ2-7 few TRBV12-3/TRBV12-4 . TGTGCCAGTCAAAACTCGGGGGCCTACGAGCAGTACTTC CASQNSGAYEQYF
TRBJ2-1 . TRBV7-7 . TGTGCTAGCAGTCCTAGCTTAGCCCTCAATGAGCAGTTCTTC CASSPSLALNEQFF
TRBJ2-2 . TRBV18 . TGTGCCAGCTCACTAGCTAGCTCCGGGGAGCTGTTTTTT CASSLASSGELFF
TRBJ1-2 . TRBV20-1 TRBD1 TGCAGTGCTAGTACGCTACAGACAGGCAGGGGGGATGGCTACACCTTC CSASTLQTGRGDGYTF
TRBJ1-5 . TRBV29-1 . TGCAGCGTTGGTCCTGGTGGAGCTTCGGGTTCGGCCCAGCATTTT CSVGPGGASGSAQHF
TRBJ1-1 . TRBV5-6 . TGTGCCAGCAGGAGCCGAGCAGGGGAGTTGGGAGCTTTCTTT CASRSRAGELGAFF
TRBJ2-5 . TRBV4-2 TRBD2 TGTGCCAGCAGCCTCAGACACGTAGCGGGGGGAGGGGAGACCCAGTACTTC CASSLRHVAGGGETQYF
TRBJ2-1 . TRBV6-5 . TGTGCCAGCAGTTACTCCCTAGCGAAGGACAATGAGCAGTTCTTC CASSYSLAKDNEQFF
TRBJ1-2 . TRBV28 . TGTGCCAGCAGACTACACAGGGACTATGGCTACACCTTC CASRLHRDYGYTF
TRBJ2-3 few TRBV27 TRBD2 TGTGCCACCTCCCGGGGGGAGGCCGGTACGCAGTATTTT CATSRGEAGTQYF
TRBJ2-3 . TRBV10-2 TRBD2 TGCGCCAGCTCACTAGCGGGGGGGCCAGGGGATACGCAGTATTTT CASSLAGGPGDTQYF
TRBJ1-2 . TRBV10-3 . TGTGCCATCAGTGGATCGGGTGACTATGGCTACACCTTC CAISGSGDYGYTF
TRBJ2-1 . TRBV4-1 TRBD2 TGCGCCAGCAGCCTCGGCGGGGCTAGCGGCTACTACAATGAGCAGTTCTTC CASSLGGASGYYNEQFF
TRBJ1-1 . TRBV5-1 . TGCGCCAGCAGCTTGTATACAGGTAACACTGAAGCTTTCTTT CASSLYTGNTEAFF
TRBJ2-4 . TRBV6-1 TRBD1 TGTGCCAGCAGTGTCCTTCTACGACAGGGGAAAAACATTCAGTACTTC CASSVLLRQGKNIQYF
TRBJ2-1 . TRBV15 . TGTGCCACCATGGCCGACACGAACGGCAATGAGCAGTTCTTC CATMADTNGNEQFF
TRBJ1-2 . TRBV19 . TGTGCCAGTAGTATCCCCCCGAACGGGGTAACTAACTATGGCTACACCTTC CASSIPPNGVTNYGYTF
TRBJ1-5 few TRBV16 . TGTGCCAGCAGCCAATTGGCAGGGAACAATCAGCCCCAGCATTTT CASSQLAGNNQPQHF